These T cell receptor beta chains were read from a single sample in a study of cytomegalovirus exposure and HLA in healthy donors. The assay was immunoSEQ multiplex PCR, and TCRdb's table has in-frame clones only and misses some. This table lists about 51,000 clones. Material for sequencing was PBMCs. These receptors were collected from a female donor in good health and CMV-seronegative. Both conserved end residues are part of each CDR3. The D gene is left open where the match is weak.

j_gene	d_gene	v_gene	CDR3nt	CDR3aa
TRBJ2-2	-	TRBV29-1	TGCAGCGTTGAAAAAGGGGGGGCGAACACCGGGGAGCTGTTTTTT	CSVEKGGANTGELFF
TRBJ1-4	-	TRBV4-3	TGCGCCAGCAGCCAAGATAGGGCAGTGGGGGCTTCTACTAATGAAAAACTGTTTTTT	CASSQDRAVGASTNEKLFF
TRBJ1-1	-	TRBV15	TGTGCCACCAGCAGATACAAGAATGTGAACACTGAAGCTTTCTTT	CATSRYKNVNTEAFF
TRBJ1-2	-	TRBV28	TGTGCCAGCAGTTTATGGGCCTCGGGTGGCTACACCTTC	CASSLWASGGYTF
TRBJ2-7	-	TRBV5-1	TGCGCCAGCAGCCCCGTTGGGGGGGGCGACGAGCAGTACTTC	CASSPVGGGDEQYF
TRBJ1-4	-	TRBV9	TGTGCCAGGCCGCCCCGGGGGGCTAATGAAAAACTGTTTTTT	CARPPRGANEKLFF
TRBJ1-5	-	TRBV6-1	TGTGCCAGCAGTGAAATAACAGGGCTTACTCAGCCCCAGCATTTT	CASSEITGLTQPQHF
TRBJ1-6	TRBD1	TRBV30	TGTGCCTGGGCATACGGACAGGCTAAATCACCCCTCCACTTT	CAWAYGQAKSPLHF
TRBJ2-7	-	TRBV5-4	TGTGCCAGCAGCCGCGACAGCCTTAGGTACGAGCAGTACTTC	CASSRDSLRYEQYF
TRBJ2-5	-	TRBV5-1	TGCGCCAGCAGCTGGGGACAAAAGGAGACCCAGTACTTC	CASSWGQKETQYF
TRBJ1-5	TRBD1	TRBV30	TGTGCCTGGAGTAAGAGACAGGGGAATCAGCCCCAGCATTTT	CAWSKRQGNQPQHF
TRBJ2-7	-	TRBV19	TGTGCCAGTACCCCTTCAGCCCACAGGGCGAGCTCCTACGAGCAGTACTTC	CASTPSAHRASSYEQYF
TRBJ2-2	TRBD2	TRBV7-2	TGTGCCAGCAGCTCGAGTATGACTAGCGGGGGGGCCAACACCGGGGAGCTGTTTTTT	CASSSSMTSGGANTGELFF
TRBJ2-1	-	TRBV5-1	TGCGCCAGCAGCTTGGGTACAGGGAACTACAATGAGCAGTTCTTC	CASSLGTGNYNEQFF
TRBJ1-2	-	TRBV29-1	TGCAGCCTTAAATGGCGGTCCCTCTATGGCTACACCTTC	CSLKWRSLYGYTF
TRBJ1-6	TRBD1	TRBV7-2	TGTGCCAGCAGCTCATTGGGACAGTTCTATAATTCACCCCTCCACTTT	CASSSLGQFYNSPLHF
TRBJ1-1	TRBD1	TRBV30	TGTGCCTGGAGTCATTTAAGGACAGGGAGGACTGAAGCTTTCTTT	CAWSHLRTGRTEAFF
TRBJ2-2	TRBD1	TRBV25-1	TGTGCCAGCAGTGGCGCAGGGGGCCTCAGTACCGGGGAGCTGTTTTTT	CASSGAGGLSTGELFF
TRBJ1-2	TRBD1	TRBV20-1	TGCCTGGGACAGGGAGGTTATGGCTACACCTTC	CLGQGGYGYTF
TRBJ1-1	-	TRBV5-1	TGCGCCAGCAGCTATCGGGTCATGGACACTGAAGCTTTCTTT	CASSYRVMDTEAFF
TRBJ1-4	TRBD1	TRBV6-6	TGTGCCAGCAGCCGCGGGACAGGGGCTAATGAAAAACTGTTTTTT	CASSRGTGANEKLFF
TRBJ1-1	TRBD1	TRBV6-5	TGTGCCAGCAGTGGGCGACAGGGGAGCACTGAAGCTTTCTTT	CASSGRQGSTEAFF
TRBJ2-7	-	TRBV4-3	TGCGCCAGCAGCCAGAAGCATGGGGGGGAGCAGTACTTC	CASSQKHGGEQYF
TRBJ2-1	TRBD1	TRBV6-1	TGTGCCAGCAGAAGACAGGGGTCATCCTACAATGAGCAGTTCTTC	CASRRQGSSYNEQFF
TRBJ2-5	-	TRBV9	TGTGCCAGCAGCGTCCTGGGGAGTCAAGAGACCCAGTACTTC	CASSVLGSQETQYF
TRBJ2-3	TRBD2	TRBV4-3	TGCGCCAGCAGCCAATATAGAGCGGGGGGCACAGATACGCAGTATTTT	CASSQYRAGGTDTQYF
TRBJ2-3	-	TRBV30	TGTGCCTGGAGTGTAGGAGGGGATACGCAGTATTTT	CAWSVGGDTQYF
TRBJ1-1	-	TRBV19	TGTGCCAGTACCGACAGGTCGAACACTGAAGCTTTCTTT	CASTDRSNTEAFF
TRBJ1-2	TRBD1	TRBV30	TGTGCCTGGAGGAGGACAGGGGCGAGGTATGGCTACACCTTC	CAWRRTGARYGYTF
TRBJ1-2	TRBD1	TRBV30	TGTGCCTGGAGGCGACACCCCGCCGGACAGGGAGGATACTATGGCTACACCTTC	CAWRRHPAGQGGYYGYTF
TRBJ1-2	TRBD1	TRBV2	TGTGCCAGCACAAAAGCACAGGGGGCAGTCGGCTATGGCTACACCTTC	CASTKAQGAVGYGYTF
TRBJ2-5	-	TRBV19	TGTGCCAGTAGTACGGGGGAGACCCAGTACTTC	CASSTGETQYF
TRBJ1-2	-	TRBV18	TGTGCCAGCTCACCACCGGTAGAGGGATTCAAGTATGGCTACACCTTC	CASSPPVEGFKYGYTF
TRBJ2-7	TRBD2	TRBV5-1	TGCGCCAGCAGCTTGACGGTGGCGGGAGGTTACGAGCAGTACTTC	CASSLTVAGGYEQYF
TRBJ1-2	-	TRBV7-9	TGTGCCAGCAGCCTCCCGGGGGGGAGTACCTATGGCTACACCTTC	CASSLPGGSTYGYTF
TRBJ2-7	-	TRBV27	TGTGCCAGCAGTTTAGGACTCGCGGAGGACGAGCAGTACTTC	CASSLGLAEDEQYF
TRBJ2-6	-	TRBV19	TGTGCCAGTAGTAGGTCGGGCCGGGAGCTCTCTGGGGCCAACGTCCTGACTTTC	CASSRSGRELSGANVLTF
TRBJ2-5	TRBD2	TRBV19	TGTGCCAGTAGTATAACGGCGGGGGGGCGGCAAGAGACCCAGTACTTC	CASSITAGGRQETQYF
TRBJ1-3	TRBD1	TRBV28	TGTGCCAGCGGGGGACAGATCTCTGGAAACACCATATATTTT	CASGGQISGNTIYF
TRBJ2-6	-	TRBV30	TGTGCCTGGAAAGCGGGCAGCTCTGGGGCCAACGTCCTGACTTTC	CAWKAGSSGANVLTF
TRBJ1-5	TRBD1	TRBV4-1	TGCGCCAGCAGCCAAGAAGGGGACAGGCGCTACAATCAGCCCCAGCATTTT	CASSQEGDRRYNQPQHF
TRBJ1-1	TRBD1	TRBV5-1	TGCGCCAGCAGCGCCGGACAGGGGAGGGCCGAAGCTTTCTTT	CASSAGQGRAEAFF
TRBJ1-1	-	TRBV6-5	TGTGCCAGCAGCAGAAATGCGGGGGAGAACACTGAAGCTTTCTTT	CASSRNAGENTEAFF
TRBJ2-3	TRBD2	TRBV29-1	TGCAGCGTCGAGGTTAGCGGGGGCACAGATACGCAGTATTTT	CSVEVSGGTDTQYF
TRBJ2-5	-	TRBV29-1	TGCAGCGTTAGTAGGGGACAATTGGGGACCCAGTACTTC	CSVSRGQLGTQYF
TRBJ2-1	TRBD2	TRBV4-3	TGCGCCAGCAGCCAAGATTTCGGGGGGAACTACAATGAGCAGTTCTTC	CASSQDFGGNYNEQFF
TRBJ2-3	TRBD2	TRBV5-1	TGCGCCAGCAGCTTGGGGGCTAGCGGGAGTAGGGCAGATACGCAGTATTTT	CASSLGASGSRADTQYF
TRBJ1-3	TRBD1	TRBV30	TGTGCCTGGAGTGCAAAACCGACCGGGACAGTTGGAAACACCATATATTTT	CAWSAKPTGTVGNTIYF
TRBJ2-2	-	TRBV5-1	TGCGCCAGCAGCTTGGGTACAGGGAACACCGGGGAGCTGTTTTTT	CASSLGTGNTGELFF
TRBJ2-7	TRBD1	TRBV6-5	TGTGCCAGCAGTTATTCGACAGGGACCGTATACGAGCAGTACTTC	CASSYSTGTVYEQYF
TRBJ1-1	-	TRBV4-3	TGCGCCAGCAGCCAAGCGGCAGGGCGAGCTTTCTTT	CASSQAAGRAFF
TRBJ1-1	TRBD1	TRBV2	TGTGCCAGCAGTGCCGGACAGGGCAGGAACACTGAAGCTTTCTTT	CASSAGQGRNTEAFF
TRBJ2-7	TRBD1	TRBV29-1	TGCAGCGTTGCCAAAATGAGGGGGACAGAAAAAGTTTCCTACGAGCAGTACTTC	CSVAKMRGTEKVSYEQYF
TRBJ1-2	-	TRBV10-3	TGTGCCATCAGTGAGAACCTACAACGGGTGGGCTACACCTTC	CAISENLQRVGYTF
TRBJ2-1	-	TRBV4-1	TGCGCCAGCAGCCAAGTCCTTCGGGGTTTCATGGACAATGAGCAGTTCTTC	CASSQVLRGFMDNEQFF